This TCR beta chain was recorded in a study of T-cell memory formation after mild COVID-19. TCRdb redid the calling of the 5' RACE reads with MiXCR, one entry per CDR3 protein. This sample has 560,000 or so distinct CDR3 sequences, with approximately 15% found just once. Germline CDR1 reads SGHDN; CDR2 reads FVKESK. The CDR3 contains 13 residues. Trimming stripped 0 bases from V and 4 bases from J, with 7 bases between. Material: PBMCs or a T cell subset sorted from them (not recorded which). The clonotype originates from an adult woman who had mild COVID-19 (a few samples of this study predate the infection). Cell type and time point are not known. The V and J genes are TRBV14 and TRBJ2-7, with D tentatively TRBD2 (5 bases). Here the CDR3 DNA reads TGTGCCAGCAGCCAAGAACGGGGATACGAGCAGTACTTC. This gives the protein CASSQERGYEQYF.